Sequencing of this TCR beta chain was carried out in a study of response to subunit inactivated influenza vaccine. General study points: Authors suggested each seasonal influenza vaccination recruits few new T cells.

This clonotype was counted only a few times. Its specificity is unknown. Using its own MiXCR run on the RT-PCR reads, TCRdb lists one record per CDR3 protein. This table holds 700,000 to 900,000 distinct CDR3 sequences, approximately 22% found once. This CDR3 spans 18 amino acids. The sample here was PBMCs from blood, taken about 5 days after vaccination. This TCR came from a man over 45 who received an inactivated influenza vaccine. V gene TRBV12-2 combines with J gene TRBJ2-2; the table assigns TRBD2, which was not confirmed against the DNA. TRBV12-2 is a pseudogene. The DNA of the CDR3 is TGTGCAAGTCGCACCACCCCAGGGAGTACAGGGAGAACCGGGGAGCTGTTTTTT. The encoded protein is CASRTTPGSTGRTGELFF.